This entry features one T cell receptor beta chain sequence. Its antigen is not known. Then a second PCR, running about 6 to 12 cycles, was carried out with a sample-barcoded 5' primer and a J-beta primer mix. Each cDNA molecule, via a template-switch adaptor with 12 random nucleotides, was tagged. From the 5' RACE reads, TCRdb called clonotypes with MiXCR, one entry per CDR3 protein. The table has 550,000 to 750,000 distinct CDR3 sequences, roughly 21% seen once; the top ten hold more than 3%. The CDR3 sequence is 12 residues long. Trimming left V 0 bases short and J 6 bases short, with 4 bases between. From germline, CDR1 is LGHDT and CDR2 YNNKEL (reference sequence). The data belong to a study of blood T cells in healthy people across ages. Whole-study results and caveats: A roughly linear fall in TCR beta diversity per million T cells was seen with increasing age. Diversity was estimated from one million T cells, and these estimates were considered underestimates.

This chain links TRBV3-1 with TRBJ2-3; D is uncertain. This receptor was identified in a man aged 65 to 79 in good health. What was sequenced was blood. In DNA, the CDR3 is TGTGCCAGCAGCCAAGAGAGGGATACGCAGTATTTT. Amino acid sequence: CASSQERDTQYF.